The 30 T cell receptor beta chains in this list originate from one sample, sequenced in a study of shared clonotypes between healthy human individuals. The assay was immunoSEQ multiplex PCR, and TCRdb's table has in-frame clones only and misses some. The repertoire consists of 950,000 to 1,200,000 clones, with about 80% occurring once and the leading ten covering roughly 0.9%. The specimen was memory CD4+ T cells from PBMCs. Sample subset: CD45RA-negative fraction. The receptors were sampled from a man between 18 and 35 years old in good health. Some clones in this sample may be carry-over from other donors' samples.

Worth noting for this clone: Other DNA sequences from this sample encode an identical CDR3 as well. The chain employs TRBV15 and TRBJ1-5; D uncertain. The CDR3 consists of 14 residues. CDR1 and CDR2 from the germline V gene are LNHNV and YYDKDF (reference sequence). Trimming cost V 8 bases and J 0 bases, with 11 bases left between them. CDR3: CATSTGYSNQPQHF. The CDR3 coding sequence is TGTGCCACCTCGACCGGATATAGCAATCAGCCCCAGCATTTT.

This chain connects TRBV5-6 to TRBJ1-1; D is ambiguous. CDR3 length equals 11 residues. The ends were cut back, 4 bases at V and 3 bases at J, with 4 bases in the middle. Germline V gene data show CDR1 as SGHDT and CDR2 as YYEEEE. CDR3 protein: CASSRDTEAFF. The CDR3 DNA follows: TGTGCCAGCAGCCGGGACACTGAAGCTTTCTTT.

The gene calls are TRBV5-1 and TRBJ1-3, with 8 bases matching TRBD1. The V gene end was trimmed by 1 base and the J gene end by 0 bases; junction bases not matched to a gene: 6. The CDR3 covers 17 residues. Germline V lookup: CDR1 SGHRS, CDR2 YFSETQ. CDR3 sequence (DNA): TGCGCCAGCAGCTTGACGGACAGGGTCCTCTCTGGAAACACCATATATTTT. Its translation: CASSLTDRVLSGNTIYF.

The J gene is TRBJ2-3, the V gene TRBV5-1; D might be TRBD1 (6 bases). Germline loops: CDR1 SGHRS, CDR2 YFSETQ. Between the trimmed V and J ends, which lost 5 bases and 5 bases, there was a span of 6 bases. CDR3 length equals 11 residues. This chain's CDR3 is CASRTGDTQYF. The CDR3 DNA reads TGCGCCAGCAGGACAGGAGATACGCAGTATTTT.

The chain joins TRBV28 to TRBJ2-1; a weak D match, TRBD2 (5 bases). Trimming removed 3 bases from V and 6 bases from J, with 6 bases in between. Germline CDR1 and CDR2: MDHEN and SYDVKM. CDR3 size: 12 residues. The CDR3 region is CASSFGVNEQFF. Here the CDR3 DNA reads TGTGCCAGCAGTTTCGGGGTCAATGAGCAGTTCTTC. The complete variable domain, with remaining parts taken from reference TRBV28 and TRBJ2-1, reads DVKVTQSSRYLVKRTGEKVFLECVQDMDHENMFWYRQDPGLGLRLIYFSYDVKMKEKGDIPEGYSVSREKKERFSLILESASTNQTSMYLCASSFGVNEQFFGPGTRLTVL.

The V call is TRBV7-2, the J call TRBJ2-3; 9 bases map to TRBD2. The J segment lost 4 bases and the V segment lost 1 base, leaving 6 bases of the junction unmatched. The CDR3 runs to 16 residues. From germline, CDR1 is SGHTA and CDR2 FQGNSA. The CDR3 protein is CASSLVATSGPDTQYF. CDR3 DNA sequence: TGTGCCAGCAGCTTAGTTGCCACTAGCGGGCCAGATACGCAGTATTTT.

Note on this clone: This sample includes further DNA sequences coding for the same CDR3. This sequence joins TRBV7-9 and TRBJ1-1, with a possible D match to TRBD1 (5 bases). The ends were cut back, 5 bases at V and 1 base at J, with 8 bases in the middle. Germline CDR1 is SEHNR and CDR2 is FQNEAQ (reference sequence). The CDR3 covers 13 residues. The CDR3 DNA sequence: TGTGCCAGCAGCCGGGGCGGGAACACTGAAGCTTTCTTT. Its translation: CASSRGGNTEAFF.

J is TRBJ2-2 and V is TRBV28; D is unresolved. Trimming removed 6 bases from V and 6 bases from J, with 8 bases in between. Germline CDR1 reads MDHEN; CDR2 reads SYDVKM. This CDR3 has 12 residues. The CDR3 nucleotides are TGTGCCAGCAGACCGTCATCCGGGGAGCTGTTTTTT. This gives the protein CASRPSSGELFF.

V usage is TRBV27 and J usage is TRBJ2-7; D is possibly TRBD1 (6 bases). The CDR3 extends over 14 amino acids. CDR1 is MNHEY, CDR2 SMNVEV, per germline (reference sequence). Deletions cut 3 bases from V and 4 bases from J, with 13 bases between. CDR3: CASSLGRGGYEQYF. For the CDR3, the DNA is TGTGCCAGCAGTTTGGGGAGAGGGGGTTACGAGCAGTACTTC.

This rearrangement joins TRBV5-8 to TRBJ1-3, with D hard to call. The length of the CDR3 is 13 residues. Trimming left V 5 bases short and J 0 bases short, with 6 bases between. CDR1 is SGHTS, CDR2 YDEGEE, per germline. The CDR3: CASRPASGNTIYF. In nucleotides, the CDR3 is TGTGCCAGCAGACCAGCCTCTGGAAACACCATATATTTT. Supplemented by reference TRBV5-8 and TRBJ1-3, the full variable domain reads EAGVTQSPTHLIKTRGQQATLRCSPISGHTSVYWYQQALGLGLQFLLWYDEGEERNRGNFPPRFSGRQFPNYSSELNVNALELEDSALYLCASRPASGNTIYFGEGSWLTVV.

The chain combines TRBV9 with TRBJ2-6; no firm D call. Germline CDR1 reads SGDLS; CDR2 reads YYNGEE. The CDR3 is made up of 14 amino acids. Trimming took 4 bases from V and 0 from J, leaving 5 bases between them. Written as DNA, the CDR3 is TGTGCCAGCAGCTTCTACTCTGGGGCCAACGTCCTGACTTTC. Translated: CASSFYSGANVLTF.

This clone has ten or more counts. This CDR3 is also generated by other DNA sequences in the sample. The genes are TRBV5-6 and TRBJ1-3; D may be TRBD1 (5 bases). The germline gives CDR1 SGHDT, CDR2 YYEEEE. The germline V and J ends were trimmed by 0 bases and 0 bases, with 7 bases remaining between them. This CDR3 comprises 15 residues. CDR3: CASSLGGFSGNTIYF. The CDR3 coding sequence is TGTGCCAGCAGCTTGGGGGGGTTCTCTGGAAACACCATATATTTT.

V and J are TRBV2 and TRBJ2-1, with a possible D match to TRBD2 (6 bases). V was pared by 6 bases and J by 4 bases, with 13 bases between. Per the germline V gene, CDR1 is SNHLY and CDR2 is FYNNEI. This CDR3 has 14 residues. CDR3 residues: CASRFLADYNEQFF. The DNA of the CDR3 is TGTGCCAGCAGGTTTTTAGCGGATTACAATGAGCAGTTCTTC. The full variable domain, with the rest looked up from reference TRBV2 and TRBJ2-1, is EPEVTQTPSHQVTQMGQEVILRCVPISNHLYFYWYRQILGQKVEFLVSFYNNEISEKSEIFDDQFSVERPDGSNFTLKIRSTKLEDSAMYFCASRFLADYNEQFFGPGTRLTVL.

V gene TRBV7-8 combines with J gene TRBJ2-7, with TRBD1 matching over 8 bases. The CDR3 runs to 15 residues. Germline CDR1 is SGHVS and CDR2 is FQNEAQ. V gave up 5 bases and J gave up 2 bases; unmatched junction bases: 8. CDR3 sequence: CASSPQGQVAYEQYF. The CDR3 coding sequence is TGTGCCAGCAGCCCCCAGGGACAGGTGGCCTACGAGCAGTACTTC.

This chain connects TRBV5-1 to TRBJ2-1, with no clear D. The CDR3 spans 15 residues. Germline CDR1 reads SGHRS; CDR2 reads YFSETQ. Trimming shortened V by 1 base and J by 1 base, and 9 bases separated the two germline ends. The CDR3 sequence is CASSLSIGSYNEQFF. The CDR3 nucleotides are TGCGCCAGCAGCTTGTCAATCGGGTCCTACAATGAGCAGTTCTTC.

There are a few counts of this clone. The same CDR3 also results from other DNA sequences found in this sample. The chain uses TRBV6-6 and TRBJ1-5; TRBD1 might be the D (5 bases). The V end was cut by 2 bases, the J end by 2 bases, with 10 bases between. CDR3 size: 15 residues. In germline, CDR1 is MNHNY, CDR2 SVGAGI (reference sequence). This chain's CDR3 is CASSYRDSGNQPQHF. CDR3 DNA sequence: TGTGCCAGCAGTTACCGAGACAGCGGCAATCAGCCCCAGCATTTT.

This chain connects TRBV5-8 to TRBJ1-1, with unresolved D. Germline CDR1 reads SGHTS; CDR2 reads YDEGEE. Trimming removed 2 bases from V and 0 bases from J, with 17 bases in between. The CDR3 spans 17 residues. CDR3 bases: TGTGCCAGCAGCTTAAGCCGACAAGGATGGATGAACACTGAAGCTTTCTTT. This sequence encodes CASSLSRQGWMNTEAFF.

For the CDR3, the DNA is TGTGCCAGTAGACACGCGGGAGGGGATCGCGACGAGCAGTACTTC. The encoded protein is CASRHAGGDRDEQYF. V and J are TRBV19 and TRBJ2-7, with 9 positions matching TRBD2. V dropped 6 bases and J dropped 5; count of bases not matched to a gene: 11. This CDR3 comprises 15 residues. The germline V gene encodes CDR1 LNHDA and CDR2 SQIVND (reference sequence).

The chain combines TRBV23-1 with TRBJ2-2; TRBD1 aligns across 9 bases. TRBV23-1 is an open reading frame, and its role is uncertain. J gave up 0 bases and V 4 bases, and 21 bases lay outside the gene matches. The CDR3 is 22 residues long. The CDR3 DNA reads TGCGCCAGCAGTCGGGGAAAAGCTTCCTGTCCCGGGACAGGGACGAACACCGGGGAGCTGTTTTTT. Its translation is CASSRGKASCPGTGTNTGELFF.

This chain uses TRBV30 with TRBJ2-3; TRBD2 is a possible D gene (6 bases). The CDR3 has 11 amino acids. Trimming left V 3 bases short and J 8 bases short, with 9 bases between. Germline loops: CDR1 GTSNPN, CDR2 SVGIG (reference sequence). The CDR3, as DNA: TGTGCCTGGAGGGGGGAGGCTACGCAGTATTTT. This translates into CAWRGEATQYF.

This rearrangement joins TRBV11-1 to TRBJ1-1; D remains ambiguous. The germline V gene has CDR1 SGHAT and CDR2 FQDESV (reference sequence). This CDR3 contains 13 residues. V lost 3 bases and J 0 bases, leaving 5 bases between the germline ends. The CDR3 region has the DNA TGTGCCAGCAGCTTGTTGTTGAACACTGAAGCTTTCTTT. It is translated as CASSLLLNTEAFF. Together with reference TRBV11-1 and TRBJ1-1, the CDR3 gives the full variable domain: EAEVAQSPRYKITEKSQAVAFWCDPISGHATLYWYRQILGQGPELLVQFQDESVVDDSQLPKDRFSAERLKGVDSTLKIQPAELGDSAMYLCASSLLLNTEAFFGQGTRLTVV.

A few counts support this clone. The CDR3 DNA sequence: TGTGCCACGACCGGGCGCCGATTGCCGTTCTTC. Protein product: CATTGRRLPFF. The J gene is TRBJ2-1, the V gene TRBV28; D not certain. The CDR3 runs to 11 residues. The germline V gene encodes CDR1 MDHEN and CDR2 SYDVKM. Trimming cost V 10 bases and J 15 bases, with 19 bases left between them.

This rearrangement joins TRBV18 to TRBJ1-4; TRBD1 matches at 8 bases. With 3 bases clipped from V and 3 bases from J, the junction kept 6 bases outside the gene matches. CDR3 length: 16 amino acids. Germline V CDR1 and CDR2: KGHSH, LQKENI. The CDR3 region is CASSPNLTGANEKLFF. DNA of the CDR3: TGTGCCAGCTCACCCAATTTGACAGGGGCTAATGAAAAACTGTTTTTT. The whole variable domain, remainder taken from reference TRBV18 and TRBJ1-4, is NAGVMQNPRHLVRRRGQEARLRCSPMKGHSHVYWYRQLPEEGLKFMVYLQKENIIDESGMPKERFSAEFPKEGPSILRIQQVVRGDSAAYFCASSPNLTGANEKLFFGSGTQLSVL.

The CDR3 protein is CASSPPGATDTQYF. The CDR3 bases are TGTGCCAGCAGCCCTCCGGGGGCCACAGATACGCAGTATTTT. V gene TRBV5-4 combines with J gene TRBJ2-3, with D perhaps being TRBD1 or TRBD2 (6 bases each). Germline V lookup: CDR1 SGHNT, CDR2 YYREEE (reference sequence). V gave up 4 bases and J gave up 2 bases, with 11 bases separating them. The CDR3 has 14 residues.

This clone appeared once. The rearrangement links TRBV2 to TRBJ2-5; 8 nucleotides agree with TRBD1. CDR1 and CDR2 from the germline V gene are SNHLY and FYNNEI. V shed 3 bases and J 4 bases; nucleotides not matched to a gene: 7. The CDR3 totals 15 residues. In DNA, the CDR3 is TGTGCCAGCAGTGACAGGGGGCTTCCCCCAGAGACCCAGTACTTC. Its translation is CASSDRGLPPETQYF.

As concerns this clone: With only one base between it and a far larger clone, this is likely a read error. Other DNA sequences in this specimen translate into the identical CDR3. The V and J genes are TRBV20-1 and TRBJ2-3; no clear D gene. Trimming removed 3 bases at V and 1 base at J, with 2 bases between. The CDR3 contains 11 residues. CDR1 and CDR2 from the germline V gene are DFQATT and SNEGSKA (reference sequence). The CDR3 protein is CSARRTDTQYF. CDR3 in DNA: TGCAGTGCTAGGCGCACAGATACGCAGTATTTT.

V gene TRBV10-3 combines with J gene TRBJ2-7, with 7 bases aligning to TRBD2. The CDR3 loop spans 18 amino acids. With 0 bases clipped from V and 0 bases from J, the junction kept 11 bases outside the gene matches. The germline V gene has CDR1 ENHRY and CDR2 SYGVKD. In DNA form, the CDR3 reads TGTGCCATCAGTGAGTCGGGGCAGGGAGGGAGGAGCTCCTACGAGCAGTACTTC. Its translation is CAISESGQGGRSSYEQYF.

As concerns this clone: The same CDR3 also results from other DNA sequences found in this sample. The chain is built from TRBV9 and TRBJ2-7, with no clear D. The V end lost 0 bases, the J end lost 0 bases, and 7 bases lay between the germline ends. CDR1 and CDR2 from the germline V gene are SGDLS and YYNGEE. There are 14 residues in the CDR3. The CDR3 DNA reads TGTGCCAGCAGCGTAGCCCCGCTCTCCTACGAGCAGTACTTC. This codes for CASSVAPLSYEQYF. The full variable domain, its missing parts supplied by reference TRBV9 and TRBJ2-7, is DSGVTQTPKHLITATGQRVTLRCSPRSGDLSVYWYQQSLDQGLQFLIQYYNGEERAKGNILERFSAQQFPDLHSELNLSSLELGDSALYFCASSVAPLSYEQYFGPGTRLTVT.

CDR3: CASSFSGGADTQYF. The CDR3 DNA reads TGTGCCAGCAGCTTTTCAGGGGGGGCAGATACGCAGTATTTT. V usage is TRBV7-2 and J usage is TRBJ2-3; the D gene could be TRBD1 or TRBD2 (7 bases each). Germline CDR1 and CDR2: SGHTA and FQGNSA. Trimming removed 3 bases at V and 4 bases at J, with 11 bases between. The CDR3 runs 14 residues.

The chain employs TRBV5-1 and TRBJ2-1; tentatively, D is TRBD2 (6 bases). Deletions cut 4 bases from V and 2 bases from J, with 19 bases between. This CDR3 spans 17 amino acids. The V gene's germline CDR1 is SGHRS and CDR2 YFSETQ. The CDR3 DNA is TGCGCCAGCAGCGGTACCCTTAGCGGTCCAACCTACAATGAGCAGTTCTTC. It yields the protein CASSGTLSGPTYNEQFF.